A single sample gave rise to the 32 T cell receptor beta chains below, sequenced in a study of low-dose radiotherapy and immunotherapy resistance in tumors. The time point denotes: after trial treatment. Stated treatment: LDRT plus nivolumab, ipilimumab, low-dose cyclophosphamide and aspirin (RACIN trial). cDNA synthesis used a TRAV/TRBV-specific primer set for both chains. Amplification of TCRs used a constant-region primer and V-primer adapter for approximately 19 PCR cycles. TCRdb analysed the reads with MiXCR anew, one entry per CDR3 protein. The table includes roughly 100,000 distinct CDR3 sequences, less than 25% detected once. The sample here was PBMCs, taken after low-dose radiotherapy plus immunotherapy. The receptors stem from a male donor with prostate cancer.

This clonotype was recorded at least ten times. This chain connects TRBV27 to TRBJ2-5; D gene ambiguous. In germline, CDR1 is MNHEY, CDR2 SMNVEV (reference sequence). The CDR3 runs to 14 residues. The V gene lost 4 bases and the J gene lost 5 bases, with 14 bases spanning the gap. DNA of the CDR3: TGTGCCAGCAGTTCCTTAAGCACTCGGGAGACCCAGTACTTC. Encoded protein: CASSSLSTRETQYF.

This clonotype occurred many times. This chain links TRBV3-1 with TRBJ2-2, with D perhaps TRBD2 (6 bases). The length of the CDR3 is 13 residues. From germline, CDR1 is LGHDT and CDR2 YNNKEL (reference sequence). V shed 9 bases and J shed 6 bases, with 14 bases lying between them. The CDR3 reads CASGGKRAGELFF. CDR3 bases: TGTGCCAGTGGGGGGAAGAGGGCCGGGGAGCTGTTTTTT.

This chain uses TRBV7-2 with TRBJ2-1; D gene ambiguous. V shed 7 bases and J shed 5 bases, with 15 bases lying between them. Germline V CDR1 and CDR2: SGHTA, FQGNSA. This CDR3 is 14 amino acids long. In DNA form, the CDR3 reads TGTGCCAGCACCTCACTTACTACAAACAATGAGCAGTTCTTC. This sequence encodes CASTSLTTNNEQFF.

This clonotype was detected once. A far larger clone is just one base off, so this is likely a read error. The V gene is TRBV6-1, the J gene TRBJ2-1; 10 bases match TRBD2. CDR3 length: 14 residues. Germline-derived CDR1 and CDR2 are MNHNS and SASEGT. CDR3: CDISDSGGVNEQFF. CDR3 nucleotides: TGTGACATCAGTGACAGCGGGGGGGTCAATGAGCAGTTCTTC.

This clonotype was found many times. The CDR3 region is CASSLRDRGQDTGELFF. DNA for the CDR3: TGCGCCAGCAGCCTCCGGGACAGGGGGCAGGACACCGGGGAGCTGTTTTTT. This sequence joins TRBV4-1 and TRBJ2-2; TRBD1 aligns across 12 bases. The germline CDR1 and CDR2 sequences are MGHRA and YSYEKL. V lost 4 bases and J lost 3; bases outside the gene matches: 6. The CDR3 sequence is 17 residues long.

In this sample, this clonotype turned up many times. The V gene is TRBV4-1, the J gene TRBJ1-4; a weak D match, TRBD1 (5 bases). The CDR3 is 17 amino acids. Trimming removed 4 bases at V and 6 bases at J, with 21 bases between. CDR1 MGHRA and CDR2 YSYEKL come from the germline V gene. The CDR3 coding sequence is TGCGCCAGCAGCCCGGACGGTTCAGGGAGCGAATATGAAAAACTGTTTTTT. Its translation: CASSPDGSGSEYEKLFF.

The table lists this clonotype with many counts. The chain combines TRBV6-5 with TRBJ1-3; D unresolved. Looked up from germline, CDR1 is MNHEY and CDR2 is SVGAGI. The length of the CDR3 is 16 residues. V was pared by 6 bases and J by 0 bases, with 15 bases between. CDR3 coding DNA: TGTGCCAGCAGCCCCACCGCCGGGGTCTCTGGAAACACCATATATTTT. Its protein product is CASSPTAGVSGNTIYF.

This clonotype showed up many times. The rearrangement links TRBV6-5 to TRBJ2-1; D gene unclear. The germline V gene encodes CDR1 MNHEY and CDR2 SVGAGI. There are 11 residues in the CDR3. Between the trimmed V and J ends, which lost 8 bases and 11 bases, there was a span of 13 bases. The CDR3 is CASYTPPQQFF. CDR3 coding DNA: TGTGCCAGCTATACTCCCCCTCAGCAGTTCTTC.

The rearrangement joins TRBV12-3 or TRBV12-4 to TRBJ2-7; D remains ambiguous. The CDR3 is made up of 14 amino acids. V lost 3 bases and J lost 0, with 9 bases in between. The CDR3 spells CASSFGLHSYEQYF. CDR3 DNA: TGTGCCAGCAGTTTCGGCTTACACTCCTACGAGCAGTACTTC.

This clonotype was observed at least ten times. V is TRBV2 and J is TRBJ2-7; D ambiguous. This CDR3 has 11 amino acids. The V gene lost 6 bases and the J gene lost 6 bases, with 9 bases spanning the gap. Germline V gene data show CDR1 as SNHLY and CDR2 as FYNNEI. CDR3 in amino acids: CASSVGGEQYF. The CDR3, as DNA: TGTGCCAGCAGCGTGGGTGGCGAGCAGTACTTC.

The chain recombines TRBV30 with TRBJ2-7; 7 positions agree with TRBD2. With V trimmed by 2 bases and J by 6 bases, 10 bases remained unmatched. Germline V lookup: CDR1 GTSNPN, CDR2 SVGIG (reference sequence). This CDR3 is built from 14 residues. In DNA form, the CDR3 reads TGTGCCTGGAGTCCGCCCGGGAGGTCCGCCGAGCAGTACTTC. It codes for CAWSPPGRSAEQYF.

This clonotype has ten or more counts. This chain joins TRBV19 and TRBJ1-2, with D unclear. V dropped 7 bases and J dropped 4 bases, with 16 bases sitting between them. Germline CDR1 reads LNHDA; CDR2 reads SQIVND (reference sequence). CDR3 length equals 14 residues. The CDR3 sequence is CASTPSARLYGYTF. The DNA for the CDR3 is TGTGCCAGTACCCCCTCCGCCAGGCTCTATGGCTACACCTTC.

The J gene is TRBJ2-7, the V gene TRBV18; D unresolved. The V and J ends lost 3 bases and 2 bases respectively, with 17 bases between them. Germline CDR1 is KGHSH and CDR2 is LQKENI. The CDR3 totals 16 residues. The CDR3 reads CASSPTSDRGAYEQYF. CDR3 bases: TGTGCCAGCTCACCGACGTCGGACCGTGGGGCCTACGAGCAGTACTTC.

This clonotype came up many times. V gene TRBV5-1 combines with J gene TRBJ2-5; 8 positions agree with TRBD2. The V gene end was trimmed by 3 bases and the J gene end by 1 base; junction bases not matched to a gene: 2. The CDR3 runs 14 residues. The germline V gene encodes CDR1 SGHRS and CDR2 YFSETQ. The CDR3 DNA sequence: TGCGCCAGCAGCTCGGGGGGGGGCCAAGAGACCCAGTACTTC. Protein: CASSSGGGQETQYF.

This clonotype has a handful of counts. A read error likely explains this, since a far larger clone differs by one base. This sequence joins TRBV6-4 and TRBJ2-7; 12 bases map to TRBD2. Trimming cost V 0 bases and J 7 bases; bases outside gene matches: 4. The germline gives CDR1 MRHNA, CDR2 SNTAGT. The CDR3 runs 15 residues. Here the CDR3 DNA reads TGTGCCAGCAGTGACTCGACTAGCGGGGGCAATGAGCAGTACTTC. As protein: CASSDSTSGGNEQYF.

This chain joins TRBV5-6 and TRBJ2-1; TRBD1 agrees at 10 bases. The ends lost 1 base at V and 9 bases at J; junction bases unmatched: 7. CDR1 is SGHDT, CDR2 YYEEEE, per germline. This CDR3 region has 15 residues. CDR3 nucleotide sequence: TGTGCCAGCAGCTTGAAGGGACAGGGGTTAGGTGAGCAGTTCTTC. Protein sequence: CASSLKGQGLGEQFF.

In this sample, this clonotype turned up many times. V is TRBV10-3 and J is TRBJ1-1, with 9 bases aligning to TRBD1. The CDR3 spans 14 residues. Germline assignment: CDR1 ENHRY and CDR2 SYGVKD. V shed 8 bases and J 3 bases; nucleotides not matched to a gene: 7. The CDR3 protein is CAIRDREGDTEAFF. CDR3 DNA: TGTGCCATCCGGGACAGGGAGGGGGACACTGAAGCTTTCTTT.

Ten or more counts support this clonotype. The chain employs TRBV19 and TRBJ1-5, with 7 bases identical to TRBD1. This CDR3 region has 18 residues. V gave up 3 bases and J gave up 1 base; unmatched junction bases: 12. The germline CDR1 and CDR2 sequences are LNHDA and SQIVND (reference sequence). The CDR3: CASSMGPYRGGSNQPQHF. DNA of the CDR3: TGTGCCAGTAGTATGGGCCCCTACAGGGGAGGGAGCAATCAGCCCCAGCATTTT.

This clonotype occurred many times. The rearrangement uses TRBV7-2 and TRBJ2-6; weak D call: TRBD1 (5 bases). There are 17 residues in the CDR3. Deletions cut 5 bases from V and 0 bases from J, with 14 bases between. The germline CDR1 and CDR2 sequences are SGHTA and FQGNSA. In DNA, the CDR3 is TGTGCCAGCAGCGCTCTGACAGTATACTCTGGGGCCAACGTCCTGACTTTC. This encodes CASSALTVYSGANVLTF.

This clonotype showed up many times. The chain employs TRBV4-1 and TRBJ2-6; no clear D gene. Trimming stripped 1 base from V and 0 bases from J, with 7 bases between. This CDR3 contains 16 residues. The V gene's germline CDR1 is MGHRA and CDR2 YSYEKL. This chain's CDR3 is CASSQGLTSGANVLTF. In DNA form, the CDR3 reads TGCGCCAGCAGCCAAGGTCTCACCTCTGGGGCCAACGTCCTGACTTTC.

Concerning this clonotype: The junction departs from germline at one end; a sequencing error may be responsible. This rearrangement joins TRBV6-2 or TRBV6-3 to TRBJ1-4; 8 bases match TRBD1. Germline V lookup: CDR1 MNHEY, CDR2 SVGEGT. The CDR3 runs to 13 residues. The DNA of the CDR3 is TGTACCAGCAGTTGGACAGGGTCCGAAAAACTGTTTTTT. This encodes CTSSWTGSEKLFF.

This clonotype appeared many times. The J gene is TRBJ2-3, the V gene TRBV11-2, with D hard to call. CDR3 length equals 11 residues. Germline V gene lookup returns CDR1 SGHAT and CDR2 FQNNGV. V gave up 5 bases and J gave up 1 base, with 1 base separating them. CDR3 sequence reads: CASSRTDTQYF. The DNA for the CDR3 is TGTGCCAGCAGCCGCACAGATACGCAGTATTTT.

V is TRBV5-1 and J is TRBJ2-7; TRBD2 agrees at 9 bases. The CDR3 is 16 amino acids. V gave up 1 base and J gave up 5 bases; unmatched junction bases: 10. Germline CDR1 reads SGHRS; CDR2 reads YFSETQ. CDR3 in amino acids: CASSLQPSGNVDEQYF. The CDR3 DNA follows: TGCGCCAGCAGCTTGCAGCCTAGCGGGAATGTCGACGAGCAGTACTTC.

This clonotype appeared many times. CDR3 coding DNA: TGCAGCGTTGAAACCGGGACAGGGGTGTACGAGCAGTACTTC. Translating it yields CSVETGTGVYEQYF. This rearrangement joins TRBV29-1 to TRBJ2-7, with TRBD1 matching 10 bases. The junction had 5 bases not matched to a gene; V was cut back by 2 bases and J by 4 bases. The V gene's germline CDR1 is SQVTM and CDR2 ANQGSEA. The CDR3 sequence is 14 residues long.

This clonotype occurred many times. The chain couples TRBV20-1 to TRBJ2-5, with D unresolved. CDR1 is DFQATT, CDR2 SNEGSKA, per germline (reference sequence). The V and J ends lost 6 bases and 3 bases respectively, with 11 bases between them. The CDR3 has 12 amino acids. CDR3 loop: CSAQRVKETQYF. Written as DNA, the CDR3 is TGCAGTGCGCAGCGTGTAAAAGAGACCCAGTACTTC.

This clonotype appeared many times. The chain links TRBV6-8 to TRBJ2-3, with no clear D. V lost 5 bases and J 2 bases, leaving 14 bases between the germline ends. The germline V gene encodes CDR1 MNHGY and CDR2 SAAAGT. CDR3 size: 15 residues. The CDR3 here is CASSPDALYTDTQYF. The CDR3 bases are TGTGCCAGCAGTCCAGACGCCCTATACACAGATACGCAGTATTTT.

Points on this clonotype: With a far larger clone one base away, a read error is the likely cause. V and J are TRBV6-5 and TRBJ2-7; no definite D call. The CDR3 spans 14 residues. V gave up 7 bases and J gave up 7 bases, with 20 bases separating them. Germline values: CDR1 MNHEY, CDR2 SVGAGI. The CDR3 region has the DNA TGTGCCAGCACCCGAGAGGCGGATTGGGGTGAGCAGTACTTC. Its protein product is CASTREADWGEQYF.

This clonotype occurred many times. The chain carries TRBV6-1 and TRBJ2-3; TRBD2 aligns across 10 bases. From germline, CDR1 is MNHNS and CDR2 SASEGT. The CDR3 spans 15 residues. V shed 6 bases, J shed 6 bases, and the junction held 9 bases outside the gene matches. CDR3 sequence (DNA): TGTGCCAGCAGCTTCACTAGCGGGGATTGGGATACGCAGTATTTT. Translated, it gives CASSFTSGDWDTQYF.

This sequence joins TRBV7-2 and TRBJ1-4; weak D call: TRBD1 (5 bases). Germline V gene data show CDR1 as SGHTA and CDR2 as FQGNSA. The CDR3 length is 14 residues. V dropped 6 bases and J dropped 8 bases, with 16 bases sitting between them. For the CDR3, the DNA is TGTGCCAGCAGTTCGAGACAGAGAAACGAAAAACTGTTTTTT. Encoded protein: CASSSRQRNEKLFF.

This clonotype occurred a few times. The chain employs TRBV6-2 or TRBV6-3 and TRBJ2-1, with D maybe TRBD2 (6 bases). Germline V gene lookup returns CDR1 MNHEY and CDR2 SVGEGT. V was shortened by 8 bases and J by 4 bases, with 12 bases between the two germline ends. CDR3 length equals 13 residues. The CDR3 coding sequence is TGTGCCAGCCAGGGTGCGGGATACAATGAGCAGTTCTTC. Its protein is CASQGAGYNEQFF.

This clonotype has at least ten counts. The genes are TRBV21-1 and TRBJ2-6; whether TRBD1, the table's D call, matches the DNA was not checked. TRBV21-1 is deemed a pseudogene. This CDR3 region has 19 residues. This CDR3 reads CASSHRDPANSSGANVLTF. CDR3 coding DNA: TGTGCCAGCAGCCACCGGGACCCCGCAAATAGCTCTGGGGCCAACGTCCTGACTTTC.

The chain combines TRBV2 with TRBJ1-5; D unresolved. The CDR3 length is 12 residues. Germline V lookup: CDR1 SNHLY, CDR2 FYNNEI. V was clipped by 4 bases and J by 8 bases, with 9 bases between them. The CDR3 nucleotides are TGTGCCAGCAGTGTGGGCGGGAAGCCCCAGCATTTT. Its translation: CASSVGGKPQHF.